The 10 T cell receptor beta chains below come from one sample, sequenced in a study of cytomegalovirus exposure and HLA in healthy donors. The PCR contained 60 Vbeta and 13 Jbeta primers. Repertoires were generated with immunoSEQ multiplex PCR, while TCRdb's copy carries only in-frame clones and drops some. The top ten hold 2% to 3% of the sample, which has about 110,000 clones, around 76% seen once. The source material was PBMCs. These receptors originate from a man between 18 and 29 years old in good health and CMV-seronegative.

The chain recombines TRBV7-9 with TRBJ1-2, with 9 positions matching TRBD1. Germline V CDR1 and CDR2: SEHNR, FQNEAQ (reference sequence). The CDR3 consists of 16 residues. V dropped 2 bases and J dropped 4; count of bases not matched to a gene: 8. In DNA form, the CDR3 reads TGTGCCAGCAGCTTAACCGGGACAGGGAAGGCCTATGGCTACACCTTC. This translates into CASSLTGTGKAYGYTF.

The chain uses TRBV19 and TRBJ1-2, with TRBD1 matching 9 bases. The V segment lost 3 bases and the J segment 4 bases; nucleotides outside the gene matches: 3. The germline V gene has CDR1 LNHDA and CDR2 SQIVND (reference sequence). This CDR3 is 14 amino acids long. The CDR3 bases are TGTGCCAGTAGTATCCCGGGACAGGGCTATGGCTACACCTTC. It specifies CASSIPGQGYGYTF.

The chain has TRBV6-5 and TRBJ1-1, with D hard to call. Germline V gene lookup returns CDR1 MNHEY and CDR2 SVGAGI. The CDR3 length is 13 residues. Trimming left V 4 bases short and J 5 bases short, with 11 bases between. The CDR3 spells CASSWSFETEAFF. The CDR3 bases are TGTGCCAGCAGTTGGAGCTTTGAAACTGAAGCTTTCTTT.

Comments on this clone: The same CDR3 also results from other DNA sequences found in this sample. This rearrangement joins TRBV6-1 to TRBJ2-7; tentatively, D is TRBD1 (5 bases). The V gene lost 4 bases and the J gene lost 9 bases, with 16 bases spanning the gap. In germline, CDR1 is MNHNS, CDR2 SASEGT. This CDR3 has 13 amino acids. The CDR3 coding sequence is TGTGCCAGCAGTGGGGGCCAGAGACCGGGGCAGTACTTC. Protein: CASSGGQRPGQYF.

V usage is TRBV5-1 and J usage is TRBJ1-1; 7 bases fit TRBD1. V lost 4 bases, J lost 6 bases, and 6 bases stayed unmatched. CDR3 length equals 13 residues. Germline V CDR1 and CDR2: SGHRS, YFSETQ. The CDR3 region is CASSPRGPSEAFF. CDR3 DNA sequence: TGCGCCAGCAGCCCTAGGGGGCCGTCTGAAGCTTTCTTT.

The genes are TRBV6-1 and TRBJ2-7; D perhaps matches TRBD1 (6 bases). In germline, CDR1 is MNHNS, CDR2 SASEGT. The CDR3 has 14 amino acids. Trimming took 4 bases from V and 3 from J, leaving 13 bases between them. This CDR3 reads CASSAGTINYEQYF. The CDR3 DNA follows: TGTGCCAGCAGTGCCGGGACAATTAACTACGAGCAGTACTTC.

V and J are TRBV6-5 and TRBJ1-1; D is uncertain. Trimming removed 7 bases from V and 4 bases from J, with 16 bases in between. This CDR3 has 14 amino acids. Germline values: CDR1 MNHEY, CDR2 SVGAGI. CDR3 protein: CASTGMTLVTEAFF. CDR3 sequence (DNA): TGTGCCAGCACCGGAATGACACTTGTCACTGAAGCTTTCTTT.

The chain uses TRBV27 and TRBJ2-7; 9 bases line up with TRBD1. The CDR3 contains 13 residues. The V and J ends lost 7 bases and 4 bases, in that order; junction bases with no gene match: 5. Germline V gives CDR1 MNHEY, CDR2 SMNVEV (reference sequence). CDR3 amino acids: CASISTGGYEQYF. In DNA, the CDR3 is TGTGCCAGCATTTCGACAGGGGGGTACGAGCAGTACTTC.

The chain carries TRBV5-1 and TRBJ1-2; 8 nucleotides agree with TRBD1. Germline CDR1 is SGHRS and CDR2 is YFSETQ. The CDR3 length is 14 residues. Losses at the gene ends were 0 bases for V and 8 bases for J; bases not matched to a gene: 6. Here the CDR3 DNA reads TGCGCCAGCAGCTTGGCCCAGGGGGCGGGAGGCTACACCTTC. Residues: CASSLAQGAGGYTF.

In its sample, this clone was seen a few times. This chain joins TRBV4-2 and TRBJ1-4; TRBD1 is a possible D gene (5 bases). Per germline, CDR1 LGHNA and CDR2 YNFKEQ. Trimming pared 0 bases from V and 7 bases from J, leaving 12 bases between. This CDR3 is 15 amino acids long. CDR3 DNA: TGTGCCAGCAGCCAAGATCTTGGGGGGGGTGAAAAACTGTTTTTT. It yields the protein CASSQDLGGGEKLFF.